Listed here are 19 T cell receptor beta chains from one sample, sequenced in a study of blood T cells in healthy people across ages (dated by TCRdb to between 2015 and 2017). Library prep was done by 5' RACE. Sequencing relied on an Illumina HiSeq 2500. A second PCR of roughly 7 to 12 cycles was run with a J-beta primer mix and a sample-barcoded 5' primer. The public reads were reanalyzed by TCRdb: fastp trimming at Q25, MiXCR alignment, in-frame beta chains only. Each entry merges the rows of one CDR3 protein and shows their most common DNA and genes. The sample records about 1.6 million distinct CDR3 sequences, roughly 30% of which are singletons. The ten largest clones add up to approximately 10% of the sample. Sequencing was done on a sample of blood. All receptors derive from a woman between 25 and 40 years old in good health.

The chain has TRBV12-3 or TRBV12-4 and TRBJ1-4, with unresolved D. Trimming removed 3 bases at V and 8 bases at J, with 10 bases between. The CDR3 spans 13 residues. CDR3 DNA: TGTGCCAGCAGTTTTTTTCTCGGGGAAAAACTGTTTTTT. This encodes CASSFFLGEKLFF.

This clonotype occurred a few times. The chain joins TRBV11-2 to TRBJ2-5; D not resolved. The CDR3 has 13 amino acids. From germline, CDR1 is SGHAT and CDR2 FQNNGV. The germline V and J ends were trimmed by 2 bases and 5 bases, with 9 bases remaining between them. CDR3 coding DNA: TGTGCCAGCAGCTTATGGAAGGGTGAGACCCAGTACTTC. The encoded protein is CASSLWKGETQYF.

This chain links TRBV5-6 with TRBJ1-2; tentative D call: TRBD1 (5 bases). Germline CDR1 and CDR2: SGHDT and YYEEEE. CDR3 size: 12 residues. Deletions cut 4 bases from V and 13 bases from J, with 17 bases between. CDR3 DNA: TGTGCCAGCAGCCGCGATCGTAGGGGATCCACCTTC. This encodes CASSRDRRGSTF.

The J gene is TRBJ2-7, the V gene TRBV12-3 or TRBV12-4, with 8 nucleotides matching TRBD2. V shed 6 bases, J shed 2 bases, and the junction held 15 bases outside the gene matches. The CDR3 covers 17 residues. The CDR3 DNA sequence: TGTGCCAGCAGCATAGCCAGCGGGGGAGGGATCACCTACGAGCAGTACTTC. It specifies CASSIASGGGITYEQYF.

In DNA form, the CDR3 reads TGTGCCAGCAGTATTGTCGGGCCGGAGTACTTC. Protein product: CASSIVGPEYF. This chain connects TRBV2 to TRBJ2-4; no definite D call. Germline CDR1 is SNHLY and CDR2 is FYNNEI. The germline V and J ends were trimmed by 5 bases and 14 bases, with 13 bases remaining between them. This CDR3 has 11 residues. Together with reference TRBV2 and TRBJ2-4, the CDR3 gives the full variable domain: EPEVTQTPSHQVTQMGQEVILRCVPISNHLYFYWYRQILGQKVEFLVSFYNNEISEKSEIFDDQFSVERPDGSNFTLKIRSTKLEDSAMYFCASSIVGPEYFGAGTRLSVL.

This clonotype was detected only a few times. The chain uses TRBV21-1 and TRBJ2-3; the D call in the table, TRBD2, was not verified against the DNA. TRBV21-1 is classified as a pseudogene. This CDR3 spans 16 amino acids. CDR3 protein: CARSLRGGSLTDTQYF. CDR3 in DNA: TGTGCCAGGAGTTTAAGGGGCGGGAGCCTCACAGATACGCAGTATTTT.

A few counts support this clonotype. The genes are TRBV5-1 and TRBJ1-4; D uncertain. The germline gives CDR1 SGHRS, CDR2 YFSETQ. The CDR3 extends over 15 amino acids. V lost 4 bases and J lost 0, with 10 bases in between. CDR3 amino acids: CASSRNSATNEKLFF. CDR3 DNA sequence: TGCGCCAGCAGCCGAAACAGCGCAACTAATGAAAAACTGTTTTTT.

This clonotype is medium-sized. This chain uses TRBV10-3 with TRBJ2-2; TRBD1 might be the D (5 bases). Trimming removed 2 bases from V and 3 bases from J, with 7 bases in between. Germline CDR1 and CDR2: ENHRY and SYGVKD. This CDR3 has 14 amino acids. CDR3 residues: CAISELQDTGELFF. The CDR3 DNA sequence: TGTGCCATCAGTGAGCTACAGGACACCGGGGAGCTGTTTTTT.

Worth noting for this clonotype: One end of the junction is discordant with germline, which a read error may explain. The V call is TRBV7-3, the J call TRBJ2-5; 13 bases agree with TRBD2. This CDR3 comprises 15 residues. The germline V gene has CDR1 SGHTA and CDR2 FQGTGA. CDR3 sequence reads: CACSETSGGRVTQYF. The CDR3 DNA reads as TGTGCCTGCAGCGAGACTAGCGGGGGGCGTGTGACCCAGTACTTC.

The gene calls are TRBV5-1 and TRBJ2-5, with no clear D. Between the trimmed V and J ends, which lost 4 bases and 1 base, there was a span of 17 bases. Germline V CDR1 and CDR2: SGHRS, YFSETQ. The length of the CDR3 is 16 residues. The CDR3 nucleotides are TGCGCCAGCAGCGTCGGGTCAACCCCAGCCCAAGAGACCCAGTACTTC. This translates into CASSVGSTPAQETQYF.

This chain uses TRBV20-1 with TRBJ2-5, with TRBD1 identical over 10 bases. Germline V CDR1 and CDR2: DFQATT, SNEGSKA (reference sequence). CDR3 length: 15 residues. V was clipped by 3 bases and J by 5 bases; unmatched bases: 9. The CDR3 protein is CSARPPTGGGETQYF. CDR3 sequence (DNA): TGCAGTGCTAGGCCTCCGACAGGGGGCGGTGAGACCCAGTACTTC.

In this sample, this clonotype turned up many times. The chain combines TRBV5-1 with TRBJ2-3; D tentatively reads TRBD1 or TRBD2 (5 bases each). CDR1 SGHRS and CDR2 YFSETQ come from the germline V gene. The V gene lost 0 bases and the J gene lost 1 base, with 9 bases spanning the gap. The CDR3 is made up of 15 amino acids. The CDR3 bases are TGCGCCAGCAGCTTGGAAGTGGGGGGCACAGATACGCAGTATTTT. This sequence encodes CASSLEVGGTDTQYF.

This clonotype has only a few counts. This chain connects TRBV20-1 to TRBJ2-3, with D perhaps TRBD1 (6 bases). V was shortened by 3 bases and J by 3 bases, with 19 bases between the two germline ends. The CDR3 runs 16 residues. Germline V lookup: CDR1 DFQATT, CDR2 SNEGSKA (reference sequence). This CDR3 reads CSARDRLRPSTDTQYF. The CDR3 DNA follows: TGCAGTGCTAGGGACAGACTAAGACCGTCGACAGATACGCAGTATTTT.

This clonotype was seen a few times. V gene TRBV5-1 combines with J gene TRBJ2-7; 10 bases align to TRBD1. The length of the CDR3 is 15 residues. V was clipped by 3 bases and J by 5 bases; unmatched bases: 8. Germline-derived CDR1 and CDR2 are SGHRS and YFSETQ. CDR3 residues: CASSSWTGGIDEQYF. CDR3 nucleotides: TGCGCCAGCAGCTCCTGGACAGGGGGGATAGACGAGCAGTACTTC.

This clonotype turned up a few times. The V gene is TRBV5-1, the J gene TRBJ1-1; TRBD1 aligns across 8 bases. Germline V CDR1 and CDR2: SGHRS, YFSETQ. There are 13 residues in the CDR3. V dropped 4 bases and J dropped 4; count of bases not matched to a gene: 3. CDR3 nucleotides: TGCGCCAGCAGCGGGACAGGCTTCACTGAAGCTTTCTTT. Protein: CASSGTGFTEAFF. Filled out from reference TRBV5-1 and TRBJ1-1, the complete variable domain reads KAGVTQTPRYLIKTRGQQVTLSCSPISGHRSVSWYQQTPGQGLQFLFEYFSETQRNKGNFPGRFSGRQFSNSRSEMNVSTLELGDSALYLCASSGTGFTEAFFGQGTRLTVV.

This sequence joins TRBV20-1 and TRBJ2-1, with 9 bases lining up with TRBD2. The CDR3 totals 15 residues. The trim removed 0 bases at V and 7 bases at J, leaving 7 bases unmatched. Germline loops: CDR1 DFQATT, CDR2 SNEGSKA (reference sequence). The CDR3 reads CSARDFLAGWNEQFF. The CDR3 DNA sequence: TGCAGTGCTAGAGATTTTCTAGCGGGATGGAATGAGCAGTTCTTC.

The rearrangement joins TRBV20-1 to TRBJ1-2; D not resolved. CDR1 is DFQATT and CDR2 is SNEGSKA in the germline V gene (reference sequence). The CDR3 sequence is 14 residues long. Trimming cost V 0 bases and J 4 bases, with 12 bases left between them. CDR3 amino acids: CSARDSAEGYGYTF. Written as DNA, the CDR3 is TGCAGTGCTAGAGATTCGGCCGAGGGCTATGGCTACACCTTC.

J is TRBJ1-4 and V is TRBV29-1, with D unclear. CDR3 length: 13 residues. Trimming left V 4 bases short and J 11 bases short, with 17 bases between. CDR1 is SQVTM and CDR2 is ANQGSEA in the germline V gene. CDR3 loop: CSVGVMGWPKLFF. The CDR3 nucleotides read TGCAGCGTTGGTGTGATGGGTTGGCCTAAACTGTTTTTT.

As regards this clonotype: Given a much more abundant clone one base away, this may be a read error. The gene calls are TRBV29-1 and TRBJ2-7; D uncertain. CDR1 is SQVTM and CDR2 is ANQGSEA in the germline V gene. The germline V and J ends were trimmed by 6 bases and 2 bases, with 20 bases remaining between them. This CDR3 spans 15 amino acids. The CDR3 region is CSVFDGLIGPYEQYF. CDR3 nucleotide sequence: TGCAGCGTCTTCGATGGGTTGATAGGACCCTACGAGCAGTACTTC.